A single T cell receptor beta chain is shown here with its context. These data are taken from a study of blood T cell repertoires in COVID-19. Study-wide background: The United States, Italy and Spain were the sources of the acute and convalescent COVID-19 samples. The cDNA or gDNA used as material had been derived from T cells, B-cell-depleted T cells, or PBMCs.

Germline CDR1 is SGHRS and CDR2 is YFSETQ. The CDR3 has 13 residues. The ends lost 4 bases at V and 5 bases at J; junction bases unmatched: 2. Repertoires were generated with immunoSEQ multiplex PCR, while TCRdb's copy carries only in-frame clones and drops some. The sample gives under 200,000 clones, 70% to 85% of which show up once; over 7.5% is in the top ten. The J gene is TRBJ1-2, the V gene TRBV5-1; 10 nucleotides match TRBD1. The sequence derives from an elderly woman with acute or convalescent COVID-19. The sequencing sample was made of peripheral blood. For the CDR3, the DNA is TGCGCCAGCAGCGAGGGACAGGGGTATGGCTACACCTTC. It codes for CASSEGQGYGYTF.